The clone carrying this T cell receptor (beta chain) came up once. This record belongs to a study of shared clonotypes between healthy human individuals. Naive-designated CD8 cells lacked CD45RO, were positively enriched for CCR7, and omitted terminally differentiated effector memory CD45RA+ cells. The method was immunoSEQ multiplex PCR; TCRdb's version includes in-frame clones alone and lacks a portion of them. The table includes around 580,000 clones, 98% detected once. This TCR came from a man aged 30 to 39 in good health. The source material was naive CD8+ T cells sorted from blood.

In DNA form, the CDR3 reads TGTGCCAGCAGCCTGGGACAGGGAGAGGCCGGGGAGCTGTTTTTT. As protein: CASSLGQGEAGELFF. This chain uses TRBV7-9 with TRBJ2-2; 9 bases align to TRBD1. Germline CDR1 is SEHNR and CDR2 is FQNEAQ (reference sequence). Germline trimming cut 5 bases from V and 6 bases from J; bases unmatched to any gene: 7. The CDR3 length is 15 residues.